These 14 T cell receptor beta chains were sequenced from one sample in a study of blood T cell repertoires in COVID-19. Data came from immunoSEQ multiplex PCR; TCRdb stores just in-frame clones and leaves some out. In the table there are a few hundred thousand clones, about 90% of which are singletons. Sequencing was performed on PBMCs or T cells enriched from blood (not recorded which). The receptors were sampled from a woman aged 45-59 years who had been exposed to COVID-19.

This clone was seen only a few times. V and J are TRBV28 and TRBJ1-2; weak D call: TRBD1 (5 bases). V lost 4 bases and J 0 bases, leaving 15 bases between the germline ends. Germline V gene lookup returns CDR1 MDHEN and CDR2 SYDVKM. The length of the CDR3 is 16 residues. DNA for the CDR3: TGTGCCAGCAGTTACCCCGTGGGGACTTCTAACTATGGCTACACCTTC. Translation: CASSYPVGTSNYGYTF.

Comments on this clone: Other DNA sequences from this sample encode an identical CDR3 as well. The chain is built from TRBV4-1 and TRBJ1-3, with a tentative D call TRBD1 (5 bases). V was clipped by 0 bases and J by 1 base, with 7 bases between them. This CDR3 has 15 residues. In germline, CDR1 is MGHRA, CDR2 YSYEKL. This CDR3 is CASSQDQGSGNTIYF. The CDR3 DNA sequence: TGCGCCAGCAGCCAAGATCAGGGTTCTGGAAACACCATATATTTT.

This clone has just a few counts. V usage is TRBV6-5 and J usage is TRBJ1-2; D remains unclear. Germline CDR1 and CDR2: MNHEY and SVGAGI. The CDR3 is 13 residues long. Trimming pared 6 bases from V and 3 bases from J, leaving 11 bases between. The CDR3 coding sequence is TGTGCCAGCAGCAAGGACGGGGACTATGGCTACACCTTC. As protein: CASSKDGDYGYTF.

V gene TRBV28 combines with J gene TRBJ2-7, with D possibly being TRBD1 (6 bases). Trimming took 4 bases from V and 3 from J, leaving 13 bases between them. There are 14 residues in the CDR3. Germline V CDR1 and CDR2: MDHEN, SYDVKM. The CDR3: CASSYWDTNYEQYF. CDR3 coding DNA: TGTGCCAGCAGTTATTGGGACACCAACTACGAGCAGTACTTC.

The rearrangement links TRBV7-9 to TRBJ2-5; 7 nucleotides match TRBD1. The CDR3 loop spans 16 amino acids. Germline CDR1 SEHNR, CDR2 FQNEAQ (reference sequence). The V gene end was trimmed by 5 bases and the J gene end by 2 bases; junction bases not matched to a gene: 11. CDR3 nucleotides: TGTGCCAGCAGCCCCGGGACAGCGATGGATCAAGAGACCCAGTACTTC. It specifies CASSPGTAMDQETQYF.

In the case of this clone: The sample has other DNA sequences that encode this CDR3 too. The J gene is TRBJ1-2, the V gene TRBV3-1 (or the pseudogene TRBV3-2); 11 bases line up with TRBD1. The ends lost 4 bases at V and 8 bases at J; junction bases unmatched: 6. The CDR3 has 14 amino acids. The V gene's germline CDR1 is LGHDT and CDR2 YNNKEL (reference sequence). The CDR3 nucleotides are TGTGCCAGCAGCCCCGGGACAGGGGGGCACGGCTACACCTTC. This codes for CASSPGTGGHGYTF.

As concerns this clone: Because the CDR3's place on the DNA is in doubt, the DNA is left out and the CDR3 is given as listed by TCRdb. The chain couples TRBV27 to TRBJ1-5. Looked up from germline, CDR1 is MNHEY and CDR2 is SMNVEV (reference sequence). The CDR3 has 14 amino acids, counting both end residues. The chain's CDR3 is CASSSSGVVQPQHF.

This sequence joins TRBV7-9 and TRBJ1-5; 7 nucleotides match TRBD1. The CDR3 spans 13 residues. Germline-derived CDR1 and CDR2 are SEHNR and FQNEAQ (reference sequence). V shed 5 bases and J 5 bases; nucleotides not matched to a gene: 3. CDR3 nucleotide sequence: TGTGCCAGCAGCCCCAGGGGGGATCAGCCCCAGCATTTT. Its translation: CASSPRGDQPQHF. Full variable domain (missing parts from reference TRBV7-9 and TRBJ1-5): DTGVSQNPRHKITKRGQNVTFRCDPISEHNRLYWYRQTLGQGPEFLTYFQNEAQLEKSRLLSDRFSAERPKGSFSTLEIQRTEQGDSAMYLCASSPRGDQPQHFGDGTRLSIL.

The chain combines TRBV5-1 with TRBJ1-1; 9 nucleotides line up with TRBD1. The J segment lost 7 bases and the V segment lost 4 bases, leaving 11 bases of the junction unmatched. The CDR3 is 15 residues long. Germline V gene lookup returns CDR1 SGHRS and CDR2 YFSETQ. The CDR3 is CASSRAHRGRSEAFF. CDR3 nucleotide sequence: TGCGCCAGCAGCAGGGCCCACAGGGGGCGGAGTGAAGCTTTCTTT. Complete variable domain (other parts from reference TRBV5-1 and TRBJ1-1): KAGVTQTPRYLIKTRGQQVTLSCSPISGHRSVSWYQQTPGQGLQFLFEYFSETQRNKGNFPGRFSGRQFSNSRSEMNVSTLELGDSALYLCASSRAHRGRSEAFFGQGTRLTVV.

This chain links TRBV7-2 with TRBJ1-3, with D uncertain. This CDR3 is built from 15 residues. CDR1 and CDR2 from the germline V gene are SGHTA and FQGNSA. V lost 5 bases to trimming and J lost 4 bases, with 15 bases between them. CDR3 DNA: TGTGCCAGCAGCCCCCACCCGGGTGTCGGAAACACCATATATTTT. It is translated as CASSPHPGVGNTIYF.

V is TRBV9 and J is TRBJ2-1; D call uncertain. The CDR3 totals 13 residues. Germline V gene sequence: CDR1 SGDLS, CDR2 YYNGEE. V lost 0 bases and J 5 bases, leaving 6 bases between the germline ends. The CDR3 DNA reads TGTGCCAGCAGCGTAGGGCTCAACAATGAGCAGTTCTTC. Residues: CASSVGLNNEQFF.

The rearrangement links TRBV30 to TRBJ1-5, with a tentative D call TRBD1 (6 bases). V lost 2 bases to trimming and J lost 11 bases, with 16 bases between them. This CDR3 has 13 amino acids. CDR1 GTSNPN and CDR2 SVGIG come from the germline V gene (reference sequence). The CDR3 DNA sequence: TGTGCCTGGAGTCGGAAGGGGGTAGGAGCCCAGCATTTT. It codes for CAWSRKGVGAQHF.

On this clone: At one end the junction does not follow the germline gene, possibly because of a read error. This chain joins TRBV5-6 and TRBJ2-7; TRBD1 agrees at 12 bases. This CDR3 contains 15 residues. CDR1 and CDR2 from the germline V gene are SGHDT and YYEEEE. Here the CDR3 reads CASSPRDRGPYKQYF. CDR3 bases: TGTGCCAGCAGCCCCCGGGACAGGGGGCCCTACAAGCAGTACTTC.

This rearrangement joins TRBV4-2 to TRBJ2-1; weak D call: TRBD1 (6 bases). The CDR3 runs to 15 residues. Germline values: CDR1 LGHNA, CDR2 YNFKEQ. The V end was cut by 0 bases, the J end by 5 bases, with 11 bases between. CDR3 sequence (DNA): TGTGCCAGCAGCCAAGATTGGACAGCTAACAATGAGCAGTTCTTC. Translated: CASSQDWTANNEQFF.